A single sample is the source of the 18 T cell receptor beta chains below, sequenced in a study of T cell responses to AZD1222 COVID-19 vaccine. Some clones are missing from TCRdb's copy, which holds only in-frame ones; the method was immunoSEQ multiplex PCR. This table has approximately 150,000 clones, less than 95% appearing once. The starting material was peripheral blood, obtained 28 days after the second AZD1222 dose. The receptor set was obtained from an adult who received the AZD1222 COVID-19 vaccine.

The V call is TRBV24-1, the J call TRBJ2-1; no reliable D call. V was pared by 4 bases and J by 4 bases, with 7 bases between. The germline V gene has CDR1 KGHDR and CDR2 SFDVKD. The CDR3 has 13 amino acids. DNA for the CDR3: TGTGCCACCAGTGAGAGGAGATACAATGAGCAGTTCTTC. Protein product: CATSERRYNEQFF.

The CDR3 loop is CASRDTNTYEQYF. For the CDR3, the DNA is TGTGCCAGCAGGGACACGAATACCTACGAGCAGTACTTC. This chain connects TRBV27 to TRBJ2-7; D possibly corresponds to TRBD1 (5 bases). The V gene lost 6 bases and the J gene lost 2 bases, with 11 bases spanning the gap. The CDR3 loop spans 13 amino acids. CDR1 and CDR2 from the germline V gene are MNHEY and SMNVEV (reference sequence).

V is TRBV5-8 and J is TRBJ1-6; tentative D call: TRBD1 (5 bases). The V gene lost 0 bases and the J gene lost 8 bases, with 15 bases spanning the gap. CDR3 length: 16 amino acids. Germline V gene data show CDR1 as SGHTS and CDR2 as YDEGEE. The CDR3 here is CASSLVENRGDSPLHF. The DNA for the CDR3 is TGTGCCAGCAGCTTGGTCGAGAACAGAGGGGATTCACCCCTCCACTTT.

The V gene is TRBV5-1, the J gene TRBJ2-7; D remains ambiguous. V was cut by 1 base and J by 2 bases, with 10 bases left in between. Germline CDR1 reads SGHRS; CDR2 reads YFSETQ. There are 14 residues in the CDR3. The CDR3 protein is CASSLFEHPYEQYF. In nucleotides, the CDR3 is TGCGCCAGCAGCTTGTTTGAACACCCCTACGAGCAGTACTTC.

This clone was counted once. As DNA, the CDR3 is TGTGCCAGCAGTTTAGCTGTTAACTATGGCTACACCTTC. It yields the protein CASSLAVNYGYTF. The genes are TRBV28 and TRBJ1-2; D ambiguous. The CDR3 totals 13 residues. The germline V gene has CDR1 MDHEN and CDR2 SYDVKM. V lost 2 bases, J lost 1 base, and 5 bases lay in between.

The CDR3 region is CASSPARRGGYEQYF. As DNA, the CDR3 is TGCGCCAGCAGCCCAGCACGCAGGGGGGGTTACGAGCAGTACTTC. This chain uses TRBV4-1 with TRBJ2-7; D possibly uses TRBD1 or TRBD2 (7 bases each). V lost 4 bases and J lost 4, with 17 bases in between. This CDR3 contains 15 residues. Germline CDR1 and CDR2: MGHRA and YSYEKL.

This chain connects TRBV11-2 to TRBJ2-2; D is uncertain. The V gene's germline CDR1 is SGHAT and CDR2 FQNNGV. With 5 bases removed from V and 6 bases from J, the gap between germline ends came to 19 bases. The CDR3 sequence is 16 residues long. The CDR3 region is CASSLGAREMAGELFF. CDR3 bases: TGTGCCAGCAGCCTGGGCGCCCGCGAGATGGCCGGGGAGCTGTTTTTT.

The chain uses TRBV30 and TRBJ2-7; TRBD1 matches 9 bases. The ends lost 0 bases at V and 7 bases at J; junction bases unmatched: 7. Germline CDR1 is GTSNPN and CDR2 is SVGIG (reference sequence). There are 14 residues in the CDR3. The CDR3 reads CAWSVWTGAREQYF. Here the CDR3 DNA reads TGTGCCTGGAGTGTATGGACAGGGGCACGGGAGCAGTACTTC.

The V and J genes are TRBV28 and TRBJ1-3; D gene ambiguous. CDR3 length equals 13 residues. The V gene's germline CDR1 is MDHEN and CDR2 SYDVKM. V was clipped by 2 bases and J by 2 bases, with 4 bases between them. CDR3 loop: CASSLTAGNTIYF. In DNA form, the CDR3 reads TGTGCCAGCAGTTTAACAGCTGGAAACACCATATATTTT.

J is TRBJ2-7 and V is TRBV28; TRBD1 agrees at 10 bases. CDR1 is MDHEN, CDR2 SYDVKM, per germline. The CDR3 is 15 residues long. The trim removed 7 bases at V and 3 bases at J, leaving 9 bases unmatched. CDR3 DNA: TGTGCCAGCACAACACACGGACAGGGGGGCTACGAGCAGTACTTC. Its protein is CASTTHGQGGYEQYF.

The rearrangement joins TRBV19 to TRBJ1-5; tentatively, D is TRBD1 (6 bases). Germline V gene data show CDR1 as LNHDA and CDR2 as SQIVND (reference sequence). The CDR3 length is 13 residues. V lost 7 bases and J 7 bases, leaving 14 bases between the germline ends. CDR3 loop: CASTRGGFQPQHF. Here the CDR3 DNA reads TGTGCCAGTACCAGAGGGGGGTTCCAGCCCCAGCATTTT. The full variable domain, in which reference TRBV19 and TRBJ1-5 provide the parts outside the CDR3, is DGGITQSPKYLFRKEGQNVTLSCEQNLNHDAMYWYRQDPGQGLRLIYYSQIVNDFQKGDIAEGYSVSREKKESFPLTVTSAQKNPTAFYLCASTRGGFQPQHFGDGTRLSIL.

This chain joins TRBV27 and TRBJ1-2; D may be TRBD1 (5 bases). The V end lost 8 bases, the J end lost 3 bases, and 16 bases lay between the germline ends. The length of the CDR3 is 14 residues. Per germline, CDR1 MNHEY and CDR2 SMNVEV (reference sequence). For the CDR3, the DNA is TGTGCCAGCCAAAGGGCAGGGTCGGACTATGGCTACACCTTC. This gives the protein CASQRAGSDYGYTF.

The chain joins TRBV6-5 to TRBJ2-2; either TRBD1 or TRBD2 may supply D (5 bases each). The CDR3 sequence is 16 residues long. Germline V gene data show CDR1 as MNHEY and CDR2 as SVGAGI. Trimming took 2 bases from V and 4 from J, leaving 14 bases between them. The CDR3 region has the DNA TGTGCCAGCAGTTACACGGCAGGGAGTAGCACCGGGGAGCTGTTTTTT. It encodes CASSYTAGSSTGELFF.

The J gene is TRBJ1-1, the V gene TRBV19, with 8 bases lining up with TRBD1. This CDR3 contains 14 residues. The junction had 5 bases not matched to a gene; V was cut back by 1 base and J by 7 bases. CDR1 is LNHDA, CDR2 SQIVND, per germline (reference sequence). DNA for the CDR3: TGTGCCAGTAGTATAGGGGGACAGGCGGGTGAAGCTTTCTTT. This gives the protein CASSIGGQAGEAFF.

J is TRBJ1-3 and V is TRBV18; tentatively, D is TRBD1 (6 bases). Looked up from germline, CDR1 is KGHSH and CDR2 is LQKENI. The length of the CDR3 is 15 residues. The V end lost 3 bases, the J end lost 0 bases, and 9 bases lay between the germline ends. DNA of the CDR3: TGTGCCAGCTCACCCGGGGACAACTCTGGAAACACCATATATTTT. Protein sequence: CASSPGDNSGNTIYF.

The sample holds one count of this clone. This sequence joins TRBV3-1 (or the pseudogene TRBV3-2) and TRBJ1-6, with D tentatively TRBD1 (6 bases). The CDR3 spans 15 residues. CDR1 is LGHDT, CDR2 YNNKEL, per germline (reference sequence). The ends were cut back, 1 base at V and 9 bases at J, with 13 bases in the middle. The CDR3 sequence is CASSQVSTGSSPLHF. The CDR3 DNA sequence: TGTGCCAGCAGCCAAGTTAGCACAGGGTCTTCACCCCTCCACTTT.

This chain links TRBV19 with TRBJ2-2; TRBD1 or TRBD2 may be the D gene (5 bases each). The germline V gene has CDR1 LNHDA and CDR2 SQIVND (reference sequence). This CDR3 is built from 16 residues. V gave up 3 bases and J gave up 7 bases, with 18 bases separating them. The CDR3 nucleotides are TGTGCCAGTAGTATTGGTGGGGACCCGGTTGGCGGGGAGCTGTTTTTT. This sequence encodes CASSIGGDPVGGELFF. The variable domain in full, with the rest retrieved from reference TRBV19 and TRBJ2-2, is DGGITQSPKYLFRKEGQNVTLSCEQNLNHDAMYWYRQDPGQGLRLIYYSQIVNDFQKGDIAEGYSVSREKKESFPLTVTSAQKNPTAFYLCASSIGGDPVGGELFFGEGSRLTVL.

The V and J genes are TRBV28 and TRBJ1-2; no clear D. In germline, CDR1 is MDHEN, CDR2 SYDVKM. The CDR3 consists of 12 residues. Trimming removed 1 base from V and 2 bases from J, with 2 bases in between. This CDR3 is CASSLSNYGYTF. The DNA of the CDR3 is TGTGCCAGCAGTTTATCCAACTATGGCTACACCTTC.